This is a list of T cell receptor beta chains from one sample in a study of blood T cell repertoires in COVID-19. The table came from immunoSEQ multiplex PCR; TCRdb's copy has only in-frame clones and leaves some out. The sample carries 65,000 to 95,000 clones, around 85% recorded once. The specimen sequenced was peripheral blood. The receptors shown here come from a man under 40 with acute or convalescent COVID-19. Each CDR3 is given with its conserved first and last residue. Fields, in order: CDR3 protein, CDR3 DNA, D gene, J gene, V gene, clone size. The D gene is left open where the match is weak. Clone size appears in some rows only: once, few, many, or a class for an expanded clone.

CASSFGGSMNTEAFF | TGTGCCAGCAGTTTCGGGGGGAGTATGAACACTGAAGCTTTCTTT | - | TRBJ1-1 | TRBV7-9 | -
CASNSGSRDTQYF | TGTGCCAGCAATAGCGGGAGCCGAGATACGCAGTATTTT | TRBD2 | TRBJ2-3 | TRBV9 | -
CATLTGSSYEQYF | TGTGCCACCCTTACAGGAAGCTCCTACGAGCAGTACTTC | - | TRBJ2-7 | TRBV24-1 | -
CASSVSPSMGAEAFF | TGTGCCAGCAGCGTCTCGCCCTCGATGGGAGCTGAAGCTTTCTTT | - | TRBJ1-1 | TRBV11-2 | -
CASSLMGTGINEQFF | TGTGCCAGCAGCTTAATGGGGACAGGAATCAATGAGCAGTTCTTC | TRBD1 | TRBJ2-1 | TRBV7-3 | once
CASSYEQGTEAFF | TGTGCCAGCAGCTACGAACAGGGGACTGAAGCTTTCTTT | TRBD1 | TRBJ1-1 | TRBV7-8 | -
CASAGQPNTEAFF | TGTGCCAGCGCCGGACAGCCGAACACTGAAGCTTTCTTT | - | TRBJ1-1 | TRBV2 | -
CATSSLQETQYF | TGTGCCACCAGCAGTCTCCAAGAGACCCAGTACTTC | - | TRBJ2-5 | TRBV15 | -
CASGWATDTQYF | TGTGCTAGTGGTTGGGCAACAGATACGCAGTATTTT | - | TRBJ2-3 | TRBV12-5 | -
CASSRGTEFYGYTF | TGTGCCAGCAGCCGAGGGACAGAATTCTATGGCTACACCTTC | TRBD1 | TRBJ1-2 | TRBV7-9 | -
CASSINDRGVQYF | TGTGCCAGTAGTATAAACGACAGGGGAGTGCAGTACTTC | TRBD1 | TRBJ2-7 | TRBV19 | -
CASSYASATNEKLFF | TGTGCCAGTAGTTATGCCTCAGCAACTAATGAAAAACTGTTTTTT | - | TRBJ1-4 | TRBV19 | -
CASSSPGQVPYEQYF | TGTGCCAGCAGTTCGCCGGGACAGGTCCCCTACGAGCAGTACTTC | TRBD1 | TRBJ2-7 | TRBV28 | once
CASSERGNEQFF | TGTGCCAGCAGTGAACGGGGGAATGAGCAGTTCTTC | - | TRBJ2-1 | TRBV6-1 | -
CASSVGGDNYGYTF | TGTGCCAGCAGCGTAGGCGGGGACAACTATGGCTACACCTTC | - | TRBJ1-2 | TRBV9 | few
CASSWGGQVLNSPLHF | TGTGCCAGCAGCTGGGGGGGACAGGTGTTGAATTCACCCCTCCACTTT | TRBD1 | TRBJ1-6 | TRBV5-6 | -
CSVPSETGEEKLFF | TGCAGCGTCCCCTCCGAGACAGGGGAAGAAAAACTGTTTTTT | TRBD1 | TRBJ1-4 | TRBV29-1 | -
CASSAGTSGVTDTQYF | TGTGCCAGCAGCGCCGGGACTAGCGGGGTTACAGATACGCAGTATTTT | TRBD2 | TRBJ2-3 | TRBV7-3 | -
CASTLLRTSGPYNEQFF | TGTGCCAGCACCCTACTTCGGACTAGCGGACCCTACAATGAGCAGTTCTTC | TRBD2 | TRBJ2-1 | TRBV6-4 | -
CASSPPSIGAAKNIQYF | TGTGCCAGCTCACCGCCATCGATAGGGGCTGCCAAAAACATTCAGTACTTC | - | TRBJ2-4 | TRBV18 | -